Following are 8 T cell receptor beta chains from one sample sequenced in a study of T cell responses to AZD1222 COVID-19 vaccine. Some clones are missing from TCRdb's copy, which holds only in-frame ones; the method was immunoSEQ multiplex PCR. The data hold about 80,000 clones, with approximately 86% observed a single time. This specimen was peripheral blood, taken on day 0 of AZD1222 vaccination. The source of these receptors is an adult in good health.

The CDR3 is CASSLFPGGPGDTQYF. The CDR3 nucleotides are TGCGCCAGCAGCTTGTTCCCGGGAGGGCCCGGAGATACGCAGTATTTT. The chain has TRBV5-1 and TRBJ2-3; the match to TRBD2 covers 8 bases. Trimming at V came to 1 base and at J to 5 bases, leaving 9 bases not matched to a gene. The CDR3 is made up of 16 amino acids. CDR1 SGHRS and CDR2 YFSETQ come from the germline V gene.

The chain couples TRBV5-5 to TRBJ1-6; no definite D call. The CDR3 totals 14 residues. CDR1 is SGHKS and CDR2 is YYEKEE in the germline V gene (reference sequence). Trimming took 5 bases from V and 5 from J, leaving 11 bases between them. CDR3 residues: CASRPGRNNSPLHF. Written as DNA, the CDR3 is TGTGCCAGCAGGCCGGGCAGAAATAATTCACCCCTCCACTTT.

The chain combines TRBV28 with TRBJ1-1, with D possibly matching TRBD1 (6 bases). Germline CDR1 and CDR2: MDHEN and SYDVKM. The V gene lost 3 bases and the J gene lost 5 bases, with 10 bases spanning the gap. The CDR3 is made up of 13 amino acids. The CDR3 nucleotides read TGTGCCAGCAGTTTGGAGGGGGGGACTGAAGCTTTCTTT. Residues: CASSLEGGTEAFF.

Turning to this clone: At one of its ends the junction is not consistent with the germline gene, which may arise from a read error. The V and J genes are TRBV7-3 and TRBJ2-7; D uncertain. Germline assignment: CDR1 SGHTA and CDR2 FQGTGA. This CDR3 spans 12 amino acids. In DNA form, the CDR3 reads TGTGCCAGCAGCTTTCGAGACGGACCGCTATGGTTC. It yields the protein CASSFRDGPLWF.

The gene calls are TRBV28 and TRBJ1-3, with 8 bases that match TRBD1. The CDR3 contains 16 residues. The germline V gene has CDR1 MDHEN and CDR2 SYDVKM. V lost 3 bases and J lost 2; bases outside the gene matches: 6. The CDR3: CASSFSTGATGNTIYF. The CDR3 bases are TGTGCCAGCAGTTTTTCGACAGGGGCAACTGGAAACACCATATATTTT.

This clone occurred once. This chain links TRBV14 with TRBJ2-7; TRBD2 aligns across 10 bases. The V gene's germline CDR1 is SGHDN and CDR2 FVKESK. V shed 4 bases and J 6 bases; nucleotides not matched to a gene: 9. This CDR3 is 15 amino acids long. CDR3 sequence: CASSLGSGRIREQYF. The DNA for the CDR3 is TGTGCCAGCAGCCTGGGTAGCGGGAGGATTCGCGAGCAGTACTTC.

This clone came up once. This chain joins TRBV11-2 and TRBJ2-5; TRBD2 agrees at 8 bases. The CDR3 has 14 amino acids. V lost 1 base to trimming and J lost 5 bases; unmatched junction nucleotides: 3. CDR1 and CDR2 (germline): SGHAT, FQNNGV. CDR3 region: CASSLGSGSETQYF. CDR3 nucleotide sequence: TGTGCCAGCAGCTTAGGGAGCGGGAGTGAGACCCAGTACTTC.

The J gene is TRBJ2-7, the V gene TRBV11-2; D unresolved. The germline V gene encodes CDR1 SGHAT and CDR2 FQNNGV. The CDR3 runs 14 residues. Trimming shortened V by 5 bases and J by 7 bases, and 18 bases separated the two germline ends. The CDR3 spells CASSPSPSGREQYF. The CDR3 DNA follows: TGTGCCAGCAGCCCGAGCCCCTCTGGGCGGGAGCAGTACTTC.